This T cell receptor (beta chain) was identified in a study of early T cells in non-severe SARS-CoV-2 infection. Study-wide context: It was bulk RNA from unsorted whole blood that was sequenced, and the chains were unpaired.

Broader study findings: Comparison of clonotypes with VDJdb favored anti-spike CD8 responses while missing private and CD4 specificities.

Germline V gene data show CDR1 as LNHDA and CDR2 as SQIVND (reference sequence). The CDR3 is made up of 14 amino acids. The V end lost 9 bases, the J end lost 3 bases, and 15 bases lay between the germline ends. This clonotype occurred a few times. Its specificity is not known. Tagging with unique molecular identifiers was applied to individual cDNA molecules. One entry per CDR3 protein, called by TCRdb with MiXCR from the 5' RACE reads. The table has 50,000 to 65,000 distinct CDR3 sequences, approximately 12% seen once. The sequencing input was whole blood. The rearrangement joins TRBV19 to TRBJ2-1, with D possibly being TRBD1 (6 bases). This TCR was recovered from an adult who was a healthcare worker with PCR-confirmed SARS-CoV-2 infection or an uninfected control (not recorded which). The CDR3 DNA sequence: TGTGCCAGCCGGAACAGGGTTTTCTACAATGAGCAGTTCTTC. This gives the protein CASRNRVFYNEQFF.